Shown below are 3 T cell receptor beta chains from a single sample sequenced in a study of T cell responses to AZD1222 COVID-19 vaccine (dated by TCRdb to about 2021). The time point label, as the study defines it: baseline before first vaccination. Library preparation was by the immunoSEQ multiplex PCR assay. As stored in TCRdb, this immuneACCESS dataset retains in-frame rearrangements with V and J assigned. A fraction of the clones does not appear; measured against another copy, unresolved V genes explain less than half of the discrepancy, and the remainder lacks a known reason. The table for this sample lists 160,000 or so clones; about 88% of them were counted only once. The ten largest clonotypes hold 1.5% to 2% of the sample. The input for sequencing was peripheral blood, taken on day 0 of AZD1222 vaccination. These receptors all stem from an adult in good health.

The sample holds one count of this clone. CDR3 nucleotides: TGTGCCAGCAGCTTGCGGTCGGGCCGCAAGGTCGATGAGCAGTTCTTC. This sequence encodes CASSLRSGRKVDEQFF. V usage is TRBV5-6 and J usage is TRBJ2-1; D is ambiguous. This CDR3 has 16 amino acids. Trimming took off 1 base at V and 8 bases at J, with 19 bases between the two ends. The germline gives CDR1 SGHDT, CDR2 YYEEEE. The whole variable domain, filled in from reference TRBV5-6 and TRBJ2-1, reads DAGVTQSPTHLIKTRGQQVTLRCSPKSGHDTVSWYQQALGQGPQFIFQYYEEEERQRGNFPDRFSGHQFPNYSSELNVNALLLGDSALYLCASSLRSGRKVDEQFFGPGTRLTVL.

Written as DNA, the CDR3 is TGTGCCATCAGTGAGTCACGGGGCGGAACTAGCACAGATACGCAGTATTTT. Its protein is CAISESRGGTSTDTQYF. J is TRBJ2-3 and V is TRBV10-3; either TRBD1 or TRBD2 may fit D (5 bases each). The V and J ends lost 0 bases and 0 bases respectively, with 13 bases between them. The CDR3 contains 17 residues. Germline V lookup: CDR1 ENHRY, CDR2 SYGVKD.

The gene calls are TRBV4-2 and TRBJ1-4; no definite D call. This CDR3 is built from 14 residues. Trimming took 0 bases from V and 14 from J, leaving 16 bases between them. The germline CDR1 and CDR2 sequences are LGHNA and YNFKEQ. The CDR3, as DNA: TGTGCCAGCAGCCAAGACCGCACCCAGTCTTTTCTGTTTTTT. Translation: CASSQDRTQSFLFF.